The 17 T cell receptor beta chains given below trace back to one sample, sequenced in a study of blood T cell repertoires in COVID-19. The data were produced by immunoSEQ multiplex PCR, yet TCRdb's version contains in-frame clones alone and is incomplete. Of tens of thousands of clones listed, roughly 79% are singletons. Sequenced material: peripheral blood. These receptors all stem from a man in his sixties with acute or convalescent COVID-19.

This rearrangement joins TRBV9 to TRBJ2-1; D uncertain. V dropped 4 bases and J dropped 1 base, with 9 bases sitting between them. The CDR3 is 14 amino acids. Germline CDR1 SGDLS, CDR2 YYNGEE. The DNA for the CDR3 is TGTGCCAGCAGCCCAAGCGTGTCCTACAATGAGCAGTTCTTC. Translating it yields CASSPSVSYNEQFF. Complete variable domain (other parts from reference TRBV9 and TRBJ2-1): DSGVTQTPKHLITATGQRVTLRCSPRSGDLSVYWYQQSLDQGLQFLIQYYNGEERAKGNILERFSAQQFPDLHSELNLSSLELGDSALYFCASSPSVSYNEQFFGPGTRLTVL.

This chain joins TRBV11-1 and TRBJ1-1; TRBD1 aligns across 7 bases. Germline lookup yields CDR1 SGHAT and CDR2 FQDESV (reference sequence). This CDR3 spans 13 amino acids. Unmatched junction bases numbered 5, after V lost 10 bases and J lost 0 bases. The CDR3 loop is CATRQGLNTEAFF. In nucleotides, the CDR3 is TGTGCCACCCGACAGGGTTTGAACACTGAAGCTTTCTTT.

The V call is TRBV7-6, the J call TRBJ1-1, with TRBD1 as a possible D gene (5 bases). This CDR3 spans 13 amino acids. The germline CDR1 and CDR2 sequences are SGHVS and FNYEAQ. The germline V and J ends were trimmed by 5 bases and 5 bases, with 12 bases remaining between them. CDR3 sequence reads: CASSPGGMTEAFF. The CDR3, as DNA: TGTGCCAGCAGCCCGGGGGGGATGACTGAAGCTTTCTTT.

V usage is TRBV29-1 and J usage is TRBJ2-2; D perhaps matches TRBD1 (6 bases). Trimming stripped 4 bases from V and 2 bases from J, with 14 bases between. CDR1 and CDR2 from the germline V gene are SQVTM and ANQGSEA. This CDR3 contains 15 residues. CDR3 loop: CSVVEGTPNTGELFF. CDR3 in DNA: TGCAGCGTTGTAGAGGGGACACCAAACACCGGGGAGCTGTTTTTT.

This clone appeared a single time. The chain uses TRBV5-1 and TRBJ2-1; D is perhaps TRBD2 (6 bases). V was clipped by 1 base and J by 8 bases, with 16 bases between them. CDR1 and CDR2 (germline): SGHRS, YFSETQ. CDR3 size: 15 residues. The CDR3 region is CASSLSGVSGDEQFF. The DNA for the CDR3 is TGCGCCAGCAGCTTGTCCGGCGTTTCGGGGGATGAGCAGTTCTTC.

This chain joins TRBV2 and TRBJ1-3, with D perhaps TRBD1 (5 bases). The germline V gene encodes CDR1 SNHLY and CDR2 FYNNEI. The CDR3 loop spans 17 amino acids. V was shortened by 6 bases and J by 0 bases, with 18 bases between the two germline ends. Written as DNA, the CDR3 is TGTGCCAGCAGCTCTATTCCGGGACTTTACTCTGGAAACACCATATATTTT. This encodes CASSSIPGLYSGNTIYF.

The chain recombines TRBV6-5 with TRBJ2-1; 7 bases line up with TRBD2. Germline V gene data show CDR1 as MNHEY and CDR2 as SVGAGI. J lost 2 bases, V lost 7 bases, and 8 bases had no gene match. This CDR3 has 15 residues. The CDR3 spells CASTKSGTAYNEQFF. CDR3 nucleotide sequence: TGTGCCAGCACCAAGAGCGGGACTGCCTACAATGAGCAGTTCTTC.

The chain is built from TRBV2 and TRBJ1-3; tentative D call: TRBD1 (6 bases). The CDR3 length is 15 residues. Per germline, CDR1 SNHLY and CDR2 FYNNEI. Trimming cost V 5 bases and J 4 bases, with 15 bases left between them. Here the CDR3 reads CASSPQGVEGNTIYF. The CDR3 DNA follows: TGTGCCAGCAGTCCACAGGGAGTTGAAGGAAACACCATATATTTT.

This clone was found a few times. V usage is TRBV6-5 and J usage is TRBJ1-2; D gene unclear. V lost 6 bases, J lost 8 bases, and 22 bases lay in between. Germline CDR1 MNHEY, CDR2 SVGAGI. The CDR3 runs to 15 residues. CDR3 sequence (DNA): TGTGCCAGCAGACCCGCCCCGTTGGGGAGTGCAGGCTACACCTTC. Protein sequence: CASRPAPLGSAGYTF.

V usage is TRBV29-1 and J usage is TRBJ1-1; D uncertain. Germline V gene lookup returns CDR1 SQVTM and CDR2 ANQGSEA. There are 15 residues in the CDR3. V lost 5 bases and J lost 6, with 22 bases in between. CDR3 region: CSVFSQSSAGSEAFF. In DNA form, the CDR3 reads TGCAGCGTTTTCAGCCAGTCTAGTGCCGGGTCTGAAGCTTTCTTT.

The genes are TRBV5-4 and TRBJ2-2; 7 nucleotides align to TRBD1. The CDR3 sequence is 15 residues long. From germline, CDR1 is SGHNT and CDR2 YYREEE (reference sequence). V dropped 4 bases and J dropped 2; count of bases not matched to a gene: 5. In DNA form, the CDR3 reads TGTGCCAGCAGCCAGGGGGAACAAAACACCGGGGAGCTGTTTTTT. Translated, it gives CASSQGEQNTGELFF.

In its sample, this clone was seen once. V gene TRBV10-3 combines with J gene TRBJ1-1; D remains ambiguous. Germline assignment: CDR1 ENHRY and CDR2 SYGVKD. The germline V and J ends were trimmed by 0 bases and 0 bases, with 5 bases remaining between them. This CDR3 is built from 14 residues. CDR3 coding DNA: TGTGCCATCAGTGAGTCACCTATGAACACTGAAGCTTTCTTT. Protein: CAISESPMNTEAFF.

The gene calls are TRBV4-2 and TRBJ1-2; TRBD1 matches 8 bases. V trimming: 2 bases; J trimming: 5 bases; junction bases outside the gene matches: 7. CDR1 and CDR2 (germline): LGHNA, YNFKEQ. There are 15 residues in the CDR3. CDR3 sequence reads: CASSQYTGTGYGYTF. CDR3 DNA sequence: TGTGCCAGCAGCCAATACACCGGGACAGGTTATGGCTACACCTTC.

This chain uses TRBV18 with TRBJ1-2; possibly TRBD1 for D (6 bases). The CDR3 is 13 residues long. Trimming cost V 3 bases and J 6 bases, with 11 bases left between them. The V gene's germline CDR1 is KGHSH and CDR2 LQKENI. The CDR3 coding sequence is TGTGCCAGCTCACCTACGGGGGGCGATGGCTACACCTTC. Translated: CASSPTGGDGYTF.

The chain links TRBV24-1 to TRBJ1-3; D possibly corresponds to TRBD1 (5 bases). The CDR3 covers 16 residues. V was shortened by 4 bases and J by 0 bases, with 12 bases between the two germline ends. Germline V gives CDR1 KGHDR, CDR2 SFDVKD. The CDR3 protein is CATSEPGGVSGNTIYF. The CDR3 bases are TGTGCCACCAGTGAACCCGGGGGGGTCTCTGGAAACACCATATATTTT.

This clone was recorded a few times. This rearrangement joins TRBV2 to TRBJ2-2; 10 bases match TRBD2. The CDR3 length is 16 residues. Germline V gives CDR1 SNHLY, CDR2 FYNNEI. V gave up 7 bases and J gave up 0 bases; unmatched junction bases: 5. CDR3 region: CASILLAGANTGELFF. DNA for the CDR3: TGTGCCAGCATTCTTCTAGCGGGGGCGAACACCGGGGAGCTGTTTTTT.

The CDR3 protein is CATGDRYSNQPQHF. CDR3 in DNA: TGTGCCACCGGGGACAGATATAGCAATCAGCCCCAGCATTTT. The V gene is TRBV24-1, the J gene TRBJ1-5; TRBD1 matches at 7 bases. Germline V CDR1 and CDR2: KGHDR, SFDVKD. The CDR3 length is 14 residues. J was trimmed by 0 bases and V by 9 bases; bases with no gene match: 4.